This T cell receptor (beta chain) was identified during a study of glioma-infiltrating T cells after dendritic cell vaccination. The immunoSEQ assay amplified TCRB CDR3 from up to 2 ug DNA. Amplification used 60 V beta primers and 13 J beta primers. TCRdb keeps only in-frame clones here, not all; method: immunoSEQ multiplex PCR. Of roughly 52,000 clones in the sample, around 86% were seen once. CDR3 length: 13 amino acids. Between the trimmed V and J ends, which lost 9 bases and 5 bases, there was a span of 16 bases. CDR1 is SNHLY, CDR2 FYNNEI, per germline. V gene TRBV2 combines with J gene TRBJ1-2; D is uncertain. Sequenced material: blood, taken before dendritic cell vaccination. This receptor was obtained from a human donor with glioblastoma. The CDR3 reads CARRESAQYGYTF. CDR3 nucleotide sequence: TGTGCCAGGCGGGAGTCTGCGCAATATGGCTACACCTTC.